The clone carrying this T cell receptor beta chain was seen more than once but under ten times. The antigen remains unidentified. Germline V gives CDR1 SGHRS, CDR2 YFSETQ. V was trimmed by 0 bases and J by 6 bases, leaving 12 bases between them. This CDR3 comprises 14 residues. This record belongs to a study of cytomegalovirus exposure and HLA in healthy donors. Looking at the study overall: The platform used for the roughly 120 validation repertoires matched that of the approximately 620 first-cohort repertoires, a later analysis reported. The study's findings and limits: Researchers catalogued about 150 TCR beta chains as cytomegalovirus-associated. Most observed TCR sequences were rare, whereas some public TCRs were detected in many donors. Within the 120 or so validation repertoires, first-cohort TCR clusters tended to co-occur, according to a later analysis.

Measured with immunoSEQ multiplex PCR; TCRdb has only the in-frame clones, and not every one. The sample shows over 200,000 clones, 70% to 90% of them seen only once. The chain recombines TRBV5-1 with TRBJ1-2; no clear D gene. This receptor was identified in a young woman in good health and CMV-seronegative. Input material: PBMCs. The CDR3, as DNA: TGCGCCAGCAGCTTGGTAGCAGGAGGAGATGGCTACACCTTC. This sequence encodes CASSLVAGGDGYTF.